This T cell receptor (beta chain) was sequenced during a study of T cells in localized non-small cell lung cancer. The V end lost 0 bases, the J end lost 5 bases, and 5 bases lay between the germline ends. The CDR3 is made up of 13 amino acids. Germline values: CDR1 SGHDT, CDR2 YYEEEE. Findings of the study overall: Detection in adjacent lung was observed for a median roughly 57 of the top 100 tumor clones. Tumor showed lower T cell clonality than uninvolved adjacent lung, where it was highest. Only one tumor region was sequenced, so heterogeneity remains possible.

For this clone: Its antigen is as yet unknown.

Generated by immunoSEQ multiplex PCR, the TCRdb table keeps only in-frame clones and is missing some. The profile shows about 43,000 clones, roughly 91% of them singletons. The J gene is TRBJ2-2, the V gene TRBV5-6; no clear D. This TCR was recovered from a woman aged 35 to 75 with stage II lung adenocarcinoma. Material: PBMCs, obtained before any cancer treatment. CDR3 sequence: CASSLGVTGELFF. The CDR3 DNA sequence: TGTGCCAGCAGCTTGGGGGTAACCGGGGAGCTGTTTTTT.